Below are 18 T cell receptor beta chains sequenced from a single sample in a study of shared clonotypes between healthy human individuals. Profiling relied on immunoSEQ multiplex PCR, and the TCRdb table lists in-frame clones only, not all of them. The sample carries about 1 million clones, 70% to 80% recorded once. Sample: memory CD4+ T cells sorted from blood. Subset in this sample: CD45RA-negative fraction. These receptors all come from a man younger than 35 in good health.

The chain joins TRBV6-5 to TRBJ1-6; no clear D gene. V lost 0 bases and J 12 bases, leaving 9 bases between the germline ends. There are 13 residues in the CDR3. In germline, CDR1 is MNHEY, CDR2 SVGAGI. The CDR3 reads CASSYSNGVPLHF. CDR3 nucleotides: TGTGCCAGCAGTTACTCGAACGGAGTACCCCTCCACTTT.

The rearrangement links TRBV5-1 to TRBJ1-4, with D unclear. Germline V gene data show CDR1 as SGHRS and CDR2 as YFSETQ. The CDR3 spans 14 residues. Between the trimmed V and J ends, which lost 0 bases and 5 bases, there was a span of 8 bases. The CDR3 loop reads CASSLDSRNEKLFF. CDR3 coding DNA: TGCGCCAGCAGCTTGGACAGTCGCAATGAAAAACTGTTTTTT. The full variable domain, with the rest looked up from reference TRBV5-1 and TRBJ1-4, is KAGVTQTPRYLIKTRGQQVTLSCSPISGHRSVSWYQQTPGQGLQFLFEYFSETQRNKGNFPGRFSGRQFSNSRSEMNVSTLELGDSALYLCASSLDSRNEKLFFGSGTQLSVL.

The chain combines TRBV25-1 with TRBJ1-5; D is ambiguous. The CDR3 extends over 14 amino acids. Trimming pared 4 bases from V and 0 bases from J, leaving 7 bases between. CDR1 and CDR2 (germline): MGHDK, SYGVNS. CDR3 residues: CASSALSSNQPQHF. The CDR3 DNA reads TGTGCCAGCAGTGCTCTAAGTAGCAATCAGCCCCAGCATTTT. Full variable domain (rest looked up from reference TRBV25-1 and TRBJ1-5): EADIYQTPRYLVIGTGKKITLECSQTMGHDKMYWYQQDPGMELHLIHYSYGVNSTEKGDLSSESTVSRIRTEHFPLTLESARPSHTSQYLCASSALSSNQPQHFGDGTRLSIL.

This clone was picked up one time. V is TRBV7-9 and J is TRBJ2-5; TRBD2 matches at 9 bases. J gave up 0 bases and V 6 bases, and 5 bases lay outside the gene matches. The CDR3 runs to 15 residues. Germline values: CDR1 SEHNR, CDR2 FQNEAQ (reference sequence). The CDR3 loop reads CASRGSGGHQETQYF. Here the CDR3 DNA reads TGTGCCAGCAGGGGTAGCGGGGGCCACCAAGAGACCCAGTACTTC. The full variable domain, completed using reference TRBV7-9 and TRBJ2-5, is DTGVSQNPRHKITKRGQNVTFRCDPISEHNRLYWYRQTLGQGPEFLTYFQNEAQLEKSRLLSDRFSAERPKGSFSTLEIQRTEQGDSAMYLCASRGSGGHQETQYFGPGTRLLVL.

V and J are TRBV5-6 and TRBJ1-2; D remains unclear. The CDR3 loop spans 14 amino acids. CDR1 is SGHDT and CDR2 is YYEEEE in the germline V gene. With 0 bases removed from V and 8 bases from J, the gap between germline ends came to 14 bases. The CDR3 spells CASSLAGGAAGYTF. The DNA of the CDR3 is TGTGCCAGCAGCTTGGCCGGCGGAGCGGCGGGCTACACCTTC. The complete variable domain, with remaining parts taken from reference TRBV5-6 and TRBJ1-2, reads DAGVTQSPTHLIKTRGQQVTLRCSPKSGHDTVSWYQQALGQGPQFIFQYYEEEERQRGNFPDRFSGHQFPNYSSELNVNALLLGDSALYLCASSLAGGAAGYTFGSGTRLTVV.

The chain couples TRBV5-5 to TRBJ2-7; 10 bases match TRBD2. The CDR3 has 17 residues. The ends lost 0 bases at V and 2 bases at J; junction bases unmatched: 8. CDR1 is SGHKS and CDR2 is YYEKEE in the germline V gene (reference sequence). CDR3 residues: CASSLAAGLADTYEQYF. The CDR3 DNA reads as TGTGCCAGCAGCTTGGCTGCTGGACTAGCGGATACCTACGAGCAGTACTTC.

The chain recombines TRBV7-9 with TRBJ2-3, with a possible D match to TRBD2 (6 bases). CDR3 length: 16 residues. Germline V gene data show CDR1 as SEHNR and CDR2 as FQNEAQ (reference sequence). Trimming removed 1 base from V and 1 base from J, with 12 bases in between. CDR3 loop: CASSLGRAGGTDTQYF. DNA for the CDR3: TGTGCCAGCAGCTTAGGGAGGGCTGGGGGCACAGATACGCAGTATTTT.

The chain carries TRBV13 and TRBJ1-4; D uncertain. The length of the CDR3 is 14 residues. CDR1 and CDR2 (germline): PRHDT, FYEKMQ (reference sequence). Deletions cut 5 bases from V and 8 bases from J, with 15 bases between. CDR3 amino acids: CASSPPGFGEKLFF. DNA for the CDR3: TGTGCCAGCAGCCCCCCCGGATTTGGCGAAAAACTGTTTTTT.

J is TRBJ1-6 and V is TRBV5-4; TRBD1 agrees at 9 bases. J gave up 16 bases and V 3 bases, and 17 bases lay outside the gene matches. The germline gives CDR1 SGHNT, CDR2 YYREEE (reference sequence). The CDR3 is 16 amino acids. CDR3 sequence: CASSSGKTGGAIILHF. The CDR3 DNA reads TGTGCCAGCAGCTCTGGAAAAACAGGGGGCGCAATAATTCTCCACTTT.

This clone came up a few times. The V and J genes are TRBV5-5 and TRBJ1-2; D is unresolved. This CDR3 has 11 amino acids. CDR1 SGHKS and CDR2 YYEKEE come from the germline V gene (reference sequence). Trimming shortened V by 7 bases and J by 1 base, and 5 bases separated the two germline ends. The CDR3 DNA reads TGTGCCAGCGGGAGTAACTATGGCTACACCTTC. Translation gives CASGSNYGYTF.

This chain joins TRBV19 and TRBJ2-5; 10 bases line up with TRBD2. The CDR3 contains 14 residues. Germline CDR1 and CDR2: LNHDA and SQIVND (reference sequence). The junction had 3 bases not matched to a gene; V was cut back by 5 bases and J by 3 bases. The CDR3 bases are TGTGCCAGTAGTGGAGGACTAGCGGAAGAGACCCAGTACTTC. This codes for CASSGGLAEETQYF.

The chain uses TRBV30 and TRBJ1-2; D is possibly TRBD1 (6 bases). Germline V gives CDR1 GTSNPN, CDR2 SVGIG (reference sequence). V was trimmed by 0 bases and J by 3 bases, leaving 11 bases between them. The CDR3 spans 14 residues. The CDR3 is CAWSVQGLDYGYTF. The CDR3 DNA is TGTGCCTGGAGTGTACAGGGACTCGACTATGGCTACACCTTC.

The chain has TRBV5-4 and TRBJ2-2; 10 positions agree with TRBD2. Germline CDR1 is SGHNT and CDR2 is YYREEE (reference sequence). The V gene end was trimmed by 5 bases and the J gene end by 6 bases; junction bases not matched to a gene: 7. The CDR3 runs to 15 residues. CDR3 residues: CASRETSGLPGELFF. The CDR3 coding sequence is TGTGCCAGCAGGGAGACTAGCGGGTTACCCGGGGAGCTGTTTTTT. The entire variable domain, with the rest obtained from reference TRBV5-4 and TRBJ2-2, is as follows: ETGVTQSPTHLIKTRGQQVTLRCSSQSGHNTVSWYQQALGQGPQFIFQYYREEENGRGNFPPRFSGLQFPNYSSELNVNALELDDSALYLCASRETSGLPGELFFGEGSRLTVL.

This rearrangement joins TRBV28 to TRBJ2-7, with D unclear. Germline V lookup: CDR1 MDHEN, CDR2 SYDVKM. Trimming shortened V by 3 bases and J by 2 bases, and 8 bases separated the two germline ends. The CDR3 consists of 13 residues. CDR3 in DNA: TGTGCCAGCAGTTTGGTGCAGCCCTACGAGCAGTACTTC. Encoded protein: CASSLVQPYEQYF.

The genes are TRBV5-1 and TRBJ1-1; no reliable D call. Germline CDR1 reads SGHRS; CDR2 reads YFSETQ. The CDR3 has 12 residues. V lost 3 bases and J lost 1, with 4 bases in between. The CDR3 reads CASSSWNTEAFF. The CDR3 DNA reads TGCGCCAGCAGCTCGTGGAACACTGAAGCTTTCTTT.

This chain uses TRBV4-3 with TRBJ1-2, with unresolved D. This CDR3 is built from 13 residues. V lost 0 bases to trimming and J lost 5 bases, with 7 bases between them. CDR1 is LGHNA and CDR2 is YSLEER in the germline V gene. This CDR3 reads CASSQESGYGYTF. CDR3 nucleotide sequence: TGCGCCAGCAGCCAAGAATCCGGGTATGGCTACACCTTC.

The sample holds a few counts of this clone. This chain links TRBV18 with TRBJ1-4, with unresolved D. From germline, CDR1 is KGHSH and CDR2 LQKENI. The CDR3 sequence is 13 residues long. Deletions cut 4 bases from V and 6 bases from J, with 9 bases between. The CDR3 DNA is TGTGCCAGCTCACGGGCCATAGATGAAAAACTGTTTTTT. Translation gives CASSRAIDEKLFF.

The rearrangement links TRBV20-1 to TRBJ2-7; TRBD1 might be the D (6 bases). Per the germline V gene, CDR1 is DFQATT and CDR2 is SNEGSKA (reference sequence). V dropped 1 base and J dropped 10 bases, with 11 bases sitting between them. The CDR3 spans 11 residues. The CDR3 sequence is CSARAGVLQYF. The CDR3 DNA sequence: TGCAGTGCTAGAGCAGGGGTCTTACAGTACTTC.